The rows below give T cell receptor beta chains drawn from one sample of a study of shared clonotypes between healthy human individuals. Libraries were prepared by immunoSEQ multiplex PCR; TCRdb keeps only in-frame clonotypes and omits some of them. The data hold about 2,500,000 clones, with just over 90% observed a single time. The source material was naive CD4+ T cells sorted from blood. The receptors were gathered from a man aged 18 to 30 in good health. The CDR3 runs from the conserved cysteine through the conserved F or W. D genes are given only for firm matches. Not every row has a clone size; where given, it reads once, few, many or a size class.

j_gene,abundance,d_gene,v_gene,CDR3aa,CDR3nt
TRBJ1-6,few,TRBD1,TRBV5-4,CASSDGTGGVSPLHF,TGTGCCAGCAGCGACGGGACAGGGGGTGTTTCACCCCTCCACTTT
TRBJ1-4,-,-,TRBV4-1,CASSQVQNEKLFF,TGCGCCAGCAGCCAAGTACAGAATGAAAAACTGTTTTTT
TRBJ1-1,-,-,TRBV25-1,CASSAIGNTEAFF,TGTGCCAGCAGTGCGATCGGGAACACTGAAGCTTTCTTT
TRBJ1-2,-,-,TRBV5-1,CASSTNRDYGYTF,TGCGCCAGCAGCACCAACAGGGATTATGGCTACACCTTC
TRBJ2-3,-,-,TRBV28,CASSFSPGTDTQYF,TGTGCCAGCAGTTTCTCCCCCGGCACAGATACGCAGTATTTT
TRBJ2-2,-,-,TRBV6-6,CASRTRVYGELFF,TGTGCCAGCAGAACCAGGGTGTACGGGGAGCTGTTTTTT
TRBJ2-3,-,-,TRBV7-3,CASSEGLGTDTQYF,TGTGCCAGCAGCGAGGGACTGGGCACAGATACGCAGTATTTT
TRBJ2-5,-,TRBD1,TRBV5-4,CASSPRGQGGETQYF,TGTGCCAGCAGCCCCCGGGGACAGGGTGGGGAGACCCAGTACTTC
TRBJ2-1,-,TRBD2,TRBV28,CASSSSGGAYEQFF,TGTGCCAGCAGCTCTAGCGGGGGGGCTTATGAGCAGTTCTTC
TRBJ2-7,-,-,TRBV5-4,CASTVQGRASYEQYF,TGTGCCAGCACCGTCCAGGGCAGGGCCTCCTACGAGCAGTACTTC
TRBJ1-5,-,-,TRBV27,CASGTSYSNQPQHF,TGTGCCAGCGGAACTTCTTATAGCAATCAGCCCCAGCATTTT
TRBJ2-7,-,-,TRBV2,CASSAWLHLPPYEQYF,TGTGCCAGCAGTGCTTGGCTTCACCTACCCCCTTACGAGCAGTACTTC
TRBJ1-2,-,-,TRBV7-9,CASSPAGYGYTF,TGTGCCAGCAGCCCCGCAGGGTATGGCTACACCTTC
TRBJ2-2,-,-,TRBV10-3,CAISQGAGVGGELFF,TGTGCCATCAGCCAGGGGGCGGGAGTTGGCGGGGAGCTGTTTTTT
TRBJ1-5,-,-,TRBV2,CASRADRTSSNQPQHF,TGTGCCAGCAGGGCAGACAGGACTTCAAGCAATCAGCCCCAGCATTTT
TRBJ1-1,few,-,TRBV30,CAWSGGWTRRTEAFF,TGTGCCTGGAGTGGGGGGTGGACGCGAAGGACTGAAGCTTTCTTT
TRBJ1-2,-,-,TRBV5-1,CASSFEGGYGYTF,TGCGCCAGCAGCTTCGAGGGGGGCTATGGCTACACCTTC
TRBJ2-3,-,TRBD2,TRBV7-8,CASSFSGRGPDTQYF,TGTGCCAGCAGCTTTAGCGGGAGGGGTCCAGATACGCAGTATTTT
TRBJ2-7,-,-,TRBV27,CASSLVTGDEQYF,TGTGCCAGCAGTTTAGTAACGGGAGACGAGCAGTACTTC
TRBJ1-5,-,-,TRBV5-4,CASSLDRNQPQHF,TGTGCCAGCAGCTTGGACAGAAACCAGCCCCAGCATTTT
TRBJ2-3,-,TRBD1,TRBV2,CASSELGPGGLDTQYF,TGTGCCAGCAGTGAATTGGGGCCAGGGGGCTTGGATACGCAGTATTTT
TRBJ2-1,once,-,TRBV28,CASSPPVGAGRGDEQFF,TGTGCCAGCAGTCCCCCGGTAGGTGCGGGGCGGGGAGATGAGCAGTTCTTC
TRBJ2-7,once,-,TRBV7-2,CAIDSEQYF,TGTGCCATTGACTCTGAGCAGTACTTC
TRBJ2-6,-,-,TRBV5-4,CASSPGTGSSGANVLTF,TGTGCCAGCAGCCCCGGGACGGGTAGCTCTGGGGCCAACGTCCTGACTTTC
TRBJ1-2,-,-,TRBV7-2,CASSSPGAGYGYTF,TGTGCCAGCAGCTCCCCAGGGGCTGGCTATGGCTACACCTTC
TRBJ2-3,-,TRBD2,TRBV7-9,CASSSAGKGTDTQYF,TGTGCCAGCAGCTCAGCGGGGAAGGGCACAGATACGCAGTATTTT
TRBJ2-5,-,-,TRBV11-2,CASSSGETQYF,TGTGCCAGCAGCTCGGGGGAGACCCAGTACTTC
TRBJ2-7,-,TRBD2,TRBV10-2,CASTARSGGPYEQYF,TGCGCCAGCACAGCGCGTAGCGGGGGACCGTACGAGCAGTACTTC
TRBJ2-2,-,TRBD1,TRBV7-3,CASSRDRGRDTGELFF,TGTGCCAGCAGCCGGGACAGGGGGCGGGACACCGGGGAGCTGTTTTTT
TRBJ1-5,-,-,TRBV10-3,CAISDGLSNQPQHF,TGTGCCATCAGTGATGGGCTTAGCAATCAGCCCCAGCATTTT
TRBJ2-7,-,-,TRBV11-1,CASSASHGRGEEQYF,TGTGCCAGCAGCGCGTCGCACGGACGGGGCGAGGAGCAGTACTTC
TRBJ2-2,-,-,TRBV5-1,CASSLERPNTGELFF,TGCGCCAGCAGCTTGGAGCGGCCCAACACCGGGGAGCTGTTTTTT
TRBJ1-2,-,TRBD1,TRBV5-1,CASSPGQGSNYGYTF,TGCGCCAGCAGCCCTGGACAGGGATCTAACTATGGCTACACCTTC
TRBJ2-7,-,-,TRBV30,CAWSVRQVSYEQYF,TGTGCCTGGAGTGTAAGGCAGGTCTCCTACGAGCAGTACTTC
TRBJ2-7,-,-,TRBV11-2,CASSLDRQNEQYF,TGTGCCAGCAGCTTAGATCGCCAGAACGAGCAGTACTTC
TRBJ2-7,-,TRBD1,TRBV27,CASKRTGFSYEQYF,TGTGCCAGCAAACGGACAGGATTTTCCTACGAGCAGTACTTC
TRBJ2-1,-,TRBD1,TRBV6-5,CASSNRDRVGNEQFF,TGTGCCAGCAGTAACCGGGACAGGGTGGGTAATGAGCAGTTCTTC
TRBJ2-3,-,TRBD1,TRBV7-2,CASSRDRGIDTQYF,TGTGCCAGCAGCCGTGACAGGGGAATAGATACGCAGTATTTT
TRBJ2-7,-,TRBD1,TRBV28,CASEGQGNEQYF,TGTGCCAGCGAGGGACAGGGGAACGAGCAGTACTTC
TRBJ2-5,-,TRBD2,TRBV19,CASRTSGGGTQYF,TGTGCCAGCAGGACTAGCGGGGGCGGGACCCAGTACTTC
TRBJ1-1,few,-,TRBV21-1,CASSKGRAGGRPEAFF,TGTGCCAGCAGCAAAGGGCGGGCCGGGGGACGGCCTGAAGCTTTCTTT
TRBJ1-3,-,-,TRBV30,CAWGGTKDTIYF,TGTGCCTGGGGTGGGACCAAGGACACCATATATTTT